This TCR beta chain was found in a study of vaccination and CD4 T cells after COVID-19. Study context: Convalescent individuals exhibited SARS-CoV-2 positivity on nasal swab PCR, with fewer than ten mild and one severe presentation. The BNT162b2 or mRNA-1273 vaccine was given to participants in two doses. Overall study results and limits: Relatively small numbers of convalescent patients were studied, with no early post-infection timepoints included. Spike mono-reactivity held for 304 of 307 vaccine-specific clones in convalescent patients.

This clonotype has only a few counts. Its cognate antigen is unknown. From germline, CDR1 is MNHEY and CDR2 SMNVEV (reference sequence). V lost 4 bases to trimming and J lost 0 bases, with 11 bases between them. The length of the CDR3 is 15 residues. TCRdb used MiXCR to reprocess the PCR reads, holding one entry per CDR3 protein. In the table there are roughly 14,000 distinct CDR3 sequences, 65% to 70% of which are singletons. The receptor's source is a human donor who had recovered from COVID-19. The genes are TRBV27 and TRBJ2-3; either TRBD1 or TRBD2 may fit D (5 bases each). The specimen was CD4+ T cells from blood, collected after SARS-CoV-2 vaccination. CDR3 nucleotide sequence: TGTGCCAGCAGTTCGGGGACGACGAGCACAGATACGCAGTATTTT. As protein: CASSSGTTSTDTQYF.